The source of this T cell receptor (beta chain) is a study of shared clonotypes between healthy human individuals. Study context: Per-donor plates numbered three CD4 naive, three CD4 memory, two CD8 naive and one CD8 memory. General study points: Clonotypes which were not shared had lower generation probabilities than clonotypes that all four donors shared. Rarefaction showed sorted-subset sequencing was incomplete despite large depth.

It was approximately 0.2 ug DNA, 30,000 or so T cell genomes, that sorted-subset replicate PCRs used. Method: immunoSEQ multiplex PCR; TCRdb's copy keeps in-frame clones and lacks some. The sample contains more than 1,200,000 clones, approximately 98.5% of which appear only once. The CDR3 totals 17 residues. Germline V gene lookup returns CDR1 SGHNT and CDR2 YENEEA. The V segment lost 1 base and the J segment 2 bases; nucleotides outside the gene matches: 3. For this clone: Its specificity is unknown.

Sequenced material: naive CD4+ T cells sorted from blood. Stated subset: CD45RA+ positively selected. The chain combines TRBV11-3 with TRBJ2-3; 13 nucleotides match TRBD2. The receptor was derived from a man aged 25-45 years in good health. CDR3 nucleotides: TGTGCCAGCAGCTTAGGGGGACTAGCGGGACTCACAGATACGCAGTATTTT. Translated: CASSLGGLAGLTDTQYF.